These 28 T cell receptor beta chains were sequenced from one sample in a study of shared clonotypes between healthy human individuals. This table comes from immunoSEQ multiplex PCR, and its TCRdb copy is limited to in-frame clones, with some not included. There are around 2,000,000 clones in the sample; roughly 96% occur only once, and 0.1% to 0.15% lies in the top ten. Sample: naive CD4+ T cells sorted from blood. As to subset: CD45RA+ positively selected. The source is a man aged 18 to 29 in good health.

V gene TRBV19 combines with J gene TRBJ2-4; 7 bases agree with TRBD1. Per germline, CDR1 LNHDA and CDR2 SQIVND (reference sequence). The CDR3 runs to 15 residues. V lost 2 bases to trimming and J lost 4 bases; unmatched junction nucleotides: 5. The CDR3 loop is CASSISWDSKNIQYF. As DNA, the CDR3 is TGTGCCAGTAGTATATCTTGGGACAGTAAAAACATTCAGTACTTC.

This sequence joins TRBV19 and TRBJ1-6; D possibly corresponds to TRBD1 (6 bases). The V gene's germline CDR1 is LNHDA and CDR2 SQIVND (reference sequence). V lost 5 bases to trimming and J lost 9 bases, with 17 bases between them. There are 15 residues in the CDR3. The CDR3 reads CASSPRGEEFSPLHF. CDR3 coding DNA: TGTGCCAGTAGTCCCAGGGGAGAGGAATTTTCACCCCTCCACTTT.

This chain connects TRBV7-2 to TRBJ2-5; TRBD2 matches at 10 bases. After removal of 3 bases from V and 4 bases from J, the junction contained 5 bases not matched to a gene. Germline CDR1 SGHTA, CDR2 FQGNSA. This CDR3 spans 15 amino acids. The chain's CDR3 is CASSFELAGVETQYF. The CDR3 nucleotides read TGTGCCAGCAGCTTTGAGCTAGCGGGAGTAGAGACCCAGTACTTC.

The chain carries TRBV4-2 and TRBJ1-3; D unclear. The CDR3 spans 18 residues. Trimming shortened V by 1 base and J by 0 bases, and 16 bases separated the two germline ends. Germline CDR1 reads LGHNA; CDR2 reads YNFKEQ. Here the CDR3 reads CASSQAPAASHSGNTIYF. CDR3 coding DNA: TGTGCCAGCAGCCAAGCACCGGCGGCATCCCACTCTGGAAACACCATATATTTT.

On this clone: At one of its ends the junction is not consistent with the germline gene, which may arise from a read error. The chain combines TRBV19 with TRBJ1-2; 9 bases are shared with TRBD1. This CDR3 spans 12 amino acids. Germline CDR1 is LNHDA and CDR2 is SQIVND (reference sequence). The CDR3 nucleotides are TGTGCCAGTAGCCGGACAGGGGCCGGCCCGGAATTC. Its protein is CASSRTGAGPEF.

This clone was seen only once. The chain carries TRBV5-1 and TRBJ2-1; the match to TRBD2 covers 7 bases. The germline V gene has CDR1 SGHRS and CDR2 YFSETQ. The trim removed 4 bases at V and 4 bases at J, leaving 11 bases unmatched. This CDR3 is 16 amino acids long. In DNA form, the CDR3 reads TGCGCCAGCAGCACGAACGCACTAGCGCCTTACAATGAGCAGTTCTTC. This gives the protein CASSTNALAPYNEQFF.

V gene TRBV15 combines with J gene TRBJ2-5, with D possibly TRBD1 on 5 matching bases. Germline CDR1 reads LNHNV; CDR2 reads YYDKDF (reference sequence). The CDR3 is 17 amino acids. V was trimmed by 0 bases and J by 5 bases, leaving 19 bases between them. The CDR3 DNA follows: TGTGCCACCAGCAGAGATAGGGGATGGACCAGTTTGGAGACCCAGTACTTC. Its translation: CATSRDRGWTSLETQYF.

A word on this clone: At the DNA level, this CDR3 is encoded by other sequences in the same sample as well. This sequence joins TRBV18 and TRBJ2-1; 7 bases are shared with TRBD1. Germline assignment: CDR1 KGHSH and CDR2 LQKENI. There are 14 residues in the CDR3. V shed 2 bases and J 7 bases; nucleotides not matched to a gene: 5. The DNA for the CDR3 is TGTGCCAGCTCACCATTGGCAGGGGGAAATGAGCAGTTCTTC. It translates to CASSPLAGGNEQFF.

V usage is TRBV6-6 and J usage is TRBJ2-7, with 10 bases lining up with TRBD1. The V gene end was trimmed by 4 bases and the J gene end by 2 bases; junction bases not matched to a gene: 5. The CDR3 length is 15 residues. Germline V gives CDR1 MNHNY, CDR2 SVGAGI (reference sequence). The DNA for the CDR3 is TGTGCCAGCAGTTCGACAGGGGGCAAAGCCTACGAGCAGTACTTC. Its protein is CASSSTGGKAYEQYF.

A word on this clone: The sample has other DNA sequences that encode this CDR3 too. The V call is TRBV18, the J call TRBJ1-5; 7 nucleotides agree with TRBD1. From germline, CDR1 is KGHSH and CDR2 LQKENI. CDR3 length: 15 amino acids. With V trimmed by 4 bases and J by 0 bases, 3 bases remained unmatched. CDR3 nucleotides: TGTGCCAGCTCACAGGGGACAGATAGCAATCAGCCCCAGCATTTT. This codes for CASSQGTDSNQPQHF.

As concerns this clone: Distinct nucleotide sequences in the sample also encode this CDR3. The genes are TRBV5-1 and TRBJ2-7; a possible D gene is TRBD1 (6 bases). This CDR3 is built from 13 residues. Trimming took off 4 bases at V and 4 bases at J, with 12 bases between the two ends. Looked up from germline, CDR1 is SGHRS and CDR2 is YFSETQ. The DNA for the CDR3 is TGCGCCAGCAGCCTCGACAGGCTTTACGAGCAGTACTTC. Its protein is CASSLDRLYEQYF. Drawing the rest from reference TRBV5-1 and TRBJ2-7, the complete variable domain is KAGVTQTPRYLIKTRGQQVTLSCSPISGHRSVSWYQQTPGQGLQFLFEYFSETQRNKGNFPGRFSGRQFSNSRSEMNVSTLELGDSALYLCASSLDRLYEQYFGPGTRLTVT.

The chain uses TRBV7-8 and TRBJ2-2; 11 bases map to TRBD2. Germline values: CDR1 SGHVS, CDR2 FQNEAQ. The CDR3 spans 17 residues. J was trimmed by 6 bases and V by 5 bases; bases with no gene match: 11. The CDR3 nucleotides are TGTGCCAGCAGCCCGAATACCCTAGCGGGAGGTGCCGGGGAGCTGTTTTTT. Encoded protein: CASSPNTLAGGAGELFF.

Note on this clone: Given a much more abundant clone one base away, this may be a read error. The CDR3 protein is CASSPAPNYSYTF. In nucleotides, the CDR3 is TGCGCCAGCAGCCCCGCCCCTAACTATAGCTACACCTTC. The gene calls are TRBV4-3 and TRBJ1-2, with D unresolved. The CDR3 is made up of 13 amino acids. Germline-derived CDR1 and CDR2 are LGHNA and YSLEER.

This clone was recorded once. The sample contains more than one DNA sequence encoding this CDR3. The gene calls are TRBV7-2 and TRBJ2-5, with D hard to call. CDR3 length: 12 amino acids. In germline, CDR1 is SGHTA, CDR2 FQGNSA. Trimming removed 5 bases from V and 4 bases from J, with 8 bases in between. The CDR3 reads CASSPNRETQYF. CDR3 DNA: TGTGCCAGCAGCCCTAACCGAGAGACCCAGTACTTC.

The chain joins TRBV4-3 to TRBJ1-2; 9 bases map to TRBD1. Germline loops: CDR1 LGHNA, CDR2 YSLEER. V lost 3 bases to trimming and J lost 2 bases; unmatched junction nucleotides: 4. CDR3 length: 15 residues. The CDR3: CASSQSGTGNYGYTF. Here the CDR3 DNA reads TGCGCCAGCAGCCAGTCCGGGACAGGGAACTATGGCTACACCTTC.

This rearrangement joins TRBV5-1 to TRBJ1-1, with D tentatively TRBD1 (5 bases). V was trimmed by 4 bases and J by 0 bases, leaving 19 bases between them. The V gene's germline CDR1 is SGHRS and CDR2 YFSETQ. There are 17 residues in the CDR3. Here the CDR3 reads CASSNRGTGTVNTEAFF. CDR3 DNA: TGCGCCAGCAGCAACCGAGGGACCGGGACGGTGAACACTGAAGCTTTCTTT. Complete variable domain (other parts from reference TRBV5-1 and TRBJ1-1): KAGVTQTPRYLIKTRGQQVTLSCSPISGHRSVSWYQQTPGQGLQFLFEYFSETQRNKGNFPGRFSGRQFSNSRSEMNVSTLELGDSALYLCASSNRGTGTVNTEAFFGQGTRLTVV.

Comment on this clone: Other DNA sequences in the same sample also yield this CDR3. V is TRBV5-4 and J is TRBJ2-5, with D uncertain. CDR1 is SGHNT, CDR2 YYREEE, per germline (reference sequence). Trimming shortened V by 2 bases and J by 1 base, and 6 bases separated the two germline ends. The CDR3 covers 13 residues. The CDR3 DNA reads as TGTGCCAGCAGCTTAGTGGGCCAAGAGACCCAGTACTTC. It yields the protein CASSLVGQETQYF.

The chain joins TRBV5-1 to TRBJ2-7; 11 bases line up with TRBD2. V was clipped by 3 bases and J by 5 bases; unmatched bases: 7. Per the germline V gene, CDR1 is SGHRS and CDR2 is YFSETQ. This CDR3 spans 15 amino acids. The CDR3 is CASSSLAGGDHEQYF. The CDR3 DNA follows: TGCGCCAGCAGCTCCCTAGCGGGAGGAGACCACGAGCAGTACTTC.

This CDR3 reads CASSQSPGANSPLHF. CDR3 in DNA: TGTGCCAGCAGCCAGTCGCCAGGGGCAAATTCACCCCTCCACTTT. The rearrangement joins TRBV5-8 to TRBJ1-6; perhaps TRBD1 as D (6 bases). This CDR3 spans 15 amino acids. V gave up 4 bases and J gave up 7 bases, with 15 bases separating them. From germline, CDR1 is SGHTS and CDR2 YDEGEE. The full variable domain, with the rest looked up from reference TRBV5-8 and TRBJ1-6, is EAGVTQSPTHLIKTRGQQATLRCSPISGHTSVYWYQQALGLGLQFLLWYDEGEERNRGNFPPRFSGRQFPNYSSELNVNALELEDSALYLCASSQSPGANSPLHFGNGTRLTVT.

The chain employs TRBV7-2 and TRBJ2-3; 12 bases map to TRBD2. V was pared by 5 bases and J by 0 bases, with 12 bases of the junction left unmatched. CDR1 SGHTA and CDR2 FQGNSA come from the germline V gene. The CDR3 sequence is 19 residues long. The CDR3 DNA reads TGTGCCAGCAGCCGGTATCGGACTAGCGGGACTACTAGCACAGATACGCAGTATTTT. Its protein is CASSRYRTSGTTSTDTQYF.

This clone has just one count. The rearrangement uses TRBV27 and TRBJ2-3, with TRBD1 identical over 12 bases. This CDR3 contains 16 residues. V shed 4 bases and J 4 bases; nucleotides not matched to a gene: 6. Germline V gene sequence: CDR1 MNHEY, CDR2 SMNVEV (reference sequence). The CDR3: CASSWGQGASADTQYF. CDR3 sequence (DNA): TGTGCCAGCAGTTGGGGACAGGGGGCGAGCGCAGATACGCAGTATTTT.

The gene calls are TRBV5-1 and TRBJ1-3, with TRBD1 matching 7 bases. This CDR3 is built from 15 residues. Germline trimming cut 2 bases from V and 6 bases from J; bases unmatched to any gene: 8. CDR1 is SGHRS, CDR2 YFSETQ, per germline. Here the CDR3 reads CASSFGYRGVNTIYF. The CDR3 coding sequence is TGCGCCAGCAGCTTCGGTTACAGGGGAGTAAACACCATATATTTT.

The chain carries TRBV10-2 and TRBJ1-1, with 7 positions matching TRBD1. The V and J ends lost 8 bases and 5 bases, in that order; junction bases with no gene match: 11. The length of the CDR3 is 14 residues. Germline-derived CDR1 and CDR2 are WSHSY and SAAADI. CDR3 nucleotide sequence: TGCGCCAGCGACACAACTACAGGGGAAACTGAAGCTTTCTTT. Its protein is CASDTTTGETEAFF.

This clone was seen a handful of times. This chain connects TRBV30 to TRBJ2-1, with 10 bases matching TRBD2. The V gene end was trimmed by 0 bases and the J gene end by 8 bases; junction bases not matched to a gene: 7. The CDR3 loop spans 15 amino acids. Germline V gene data show CDR1 as GTSNPN and CDR2 as SVGIG (reference sequence). CDR3 sequence (DNA): TGTGCCTGGAGTGTACCGCCTAGCGGGAGACATGAGCAGTTCTTC. Amino acid sequence: CAWSVPPSGRHEQFF.

The chain joins TRBV7-6 to TRBJ2-3; 7 bases agree with TRBD2. This CDR3 has 15 amino acids. V lost 5 bases, J lost 2 bases, and 7 bases stayed unmatched. CDR1 and CDR2 from the germline V gene are SGHVS and FNYEAQ. CDR3 amino acids: CASSLTLAVTDTQYF. For the CDR3, the DNA is TGTGCCAGCAGCCTTACCCTAGCGGTCACAGATACGCAGTATTTT.

CDR3 sequence reads: CASSIDGTGPSPLHF. The CDR3 DNA is TGTGCCAGTAGTATAGATGGGACAGGGCCCTCACCCCTCCACTTT. The chain couples TRBV19 to TRBJ1-6; 9 bases agree with TRBD1. The CDR3 length is 15 residues. Losses at the gene ends were 0 bases for V and 10 bases for J; bases not matched to a gene: 4. Germline V gives CDR1 LNHDA, CDR2 SQIVND (reference sequence).

J is TRBJ1-5 and V is TRBV6-6; 9 bases fit TRBD1. From germline, CDR1 is MNHNY and CDR2 SVGAGI (reference sequence). The CDR3 totals 13 residues. With V trimmed by 6 bases and J by 7 bases, 4 bases remained unmatched. CDR3 DNA: TGTGCCAGCAGCACAGGGGGCGGACAGCCCCAGCATTTT. Translation: CASSTGGGQPQHF.

This clone was observed a single time. The same CDR3 also results from other DNA sequences found in this sample. The chain couples TRBV10-3 to TRBJ2-7, with D perhaps assigned TRBD1 or TRBD2 (5 bases each). This CDR3 is 15 amino acids long. Germline CDR1 ENHRY, CDR2 SYGVKD. V lost 1 base to trimming and J lost 0 bases, with 10 bases between them. The CDR3 sequence is CAISELAGSSYEQYF. In DNA form, the CDR3 reads TGTGCCATCAGTGAGTTGGCAGGGAGCTCCTACGAGCAGTACTTC.